The following is a TCR beta chain sequence with its context. V lost 2 bases to trimming and J lost 2 bases; unmatched junction nucleotides: 5. The CDR3 has 15 residues. Per germline, CDR1 SGDLS and CDR2 YYNGEE. The data were taken from a study of T cell responses to AZD1222 COVID-19 vaccine. The protocol was immunoSEQ multiplex PCR, while the TCRdb copy is restricted to in-frame clones and leaves out a portion. The data hold around 110,000 clones, with approximately 90% observed a single time. The chain links TRBV9 to TRBJ1-2, with TRBD1 identical over 8 bases. Material: peripheral blood, obtained 28 days after the second AZD1222 dose. This receptor was taken from an adult who received the AZD1222 COVID-19 vaccine. CDR3 loop: CASSVKDRENYGYTF. The CDR3 coding sequence is TGTGCCAGCAGCGTTAAGGACAGGGAGAACTATGGCTACACCTTC. Full variable domain (remainder filled in from reference TRBV9 and TRBJ1-2): DSGVTQTPKHLITATGQRVTLRCSPRSGDLSVYWYQQSLDQGLQFLIQYYNGEERAKGNILERFSAQQFPDLHSELNLSSLELGDSALYFCASSVKDRENYGYTFGSGTRLTVV.